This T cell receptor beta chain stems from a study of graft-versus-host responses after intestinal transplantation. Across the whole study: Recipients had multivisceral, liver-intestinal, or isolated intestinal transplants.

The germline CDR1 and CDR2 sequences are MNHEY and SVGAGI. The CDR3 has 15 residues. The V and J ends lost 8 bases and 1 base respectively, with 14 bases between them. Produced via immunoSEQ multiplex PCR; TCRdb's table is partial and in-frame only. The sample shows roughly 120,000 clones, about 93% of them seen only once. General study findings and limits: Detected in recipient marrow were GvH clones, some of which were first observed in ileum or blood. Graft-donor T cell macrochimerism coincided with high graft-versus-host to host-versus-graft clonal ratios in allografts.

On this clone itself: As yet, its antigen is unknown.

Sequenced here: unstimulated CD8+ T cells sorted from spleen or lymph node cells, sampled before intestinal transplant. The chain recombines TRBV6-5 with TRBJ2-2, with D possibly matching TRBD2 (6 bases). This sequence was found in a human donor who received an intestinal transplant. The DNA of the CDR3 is TGTGCCAGCCATCAGGGTAGCGGGAACACCGGGGAGCTGTTTTTT. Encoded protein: CASHQGSGNTGELFF.